This paragraph reports one T cell receptor (beta chain). Sample time point: blood 4 weeks post-SBRT, at nephrectomy. The treatment was: 15 Gy SBRT to primary tumor, nephrectomy 4 weeks later. Nephrectomy followed 15 Gy stereotactic body radiation by 4 weeks. Serial blood draws occurred at baseline and 2 and 4 weeks post-SBRT. This sample is drawn from a study of radiation and T cells in renal cell carcinoma. Sequenced by immunoSEQ multiplex PCR; TCRdb stores in-frame clones only, minus some. The table includes about 150,000 clones, approximately 86% detected once. This material consisted of blood, taken from a patient whose treatment included radiotherapy and nephrectomy. This TCR was sampled from a woman in her 50s with renal cell carcinoma.

Here the CDR3 reads CASSLVSRVNTGELFF. The CDR3 bases are TGTGCCAGCAGCTTAGTGTCCCGGGTGAACACCGGGGAGCTGTTTTTT. The J gene is TRBJ2-2, the V gene TRBV7-2; no clear D. This CDR3 has 16 residues. V was trimmed by 1 base and J by 1 base, leaving 10 bases between them. CDR1 SGHTA and CDR2 FQGNSA come from the germline V gene.